This TCR beta chain was profiled in a study of blood T cell repertoires in COVID-19. The wider study: Samples representing acute and convalescent COVID-19 were sourced from the United States, Italy and Spain. Nucleic acid was either cDNA or gDNA, and it came from T cells, B-cell-depleted T cells, or PBMCs.

This CDR3 is built from 16 residues. Germline V gene sequence: CDR1 LNHDA, CDR2 SQIVND (reference sequence). V shed 2 bases and J 0 bases; nucleotides not matched to a gene: 5. Per the original methods: Researchers report that nucleated cell counts were estimated from reference gene primer amplification. Only in-frame clones appear in the TCRdb table, and some are missing; sequencing was by immunoSEQ multiplex PCR. That table furnishes V, J and clone size, whereas the DNA furnished D and trimming. The data show about 280,000 clones, about 85% seen once. The clonotype was recovered from a woman between 45 and 60 years old who had recovered from COVID-19. Sequenced material: PBMCs or T cells enriched from blood (not recorded which). The rearrangement links TRBV19 to TRBJ2-5; TRBD2 agrees at 8 bases. The CDR3 loop reads CASSITAGGYQETQYF. In DNA form, the CDR3 reads TGTGCCAGTAGTATAACGGCGGGGGGCTACCAAGAGACCCAGTACTTC. Together with reference TRBV19 and TRBJ2-5, the CDR3 gives the full variable domain: DGGITQSPKYLFRKEGQNVTLSCEQNLNHDAMYWYRQDPGQGLRLIYYSQIVNDFQKGDIAEGYSVSREKKESFPLTVTSAQKNPTAFYLCASSITAGGYQETQYFGPGTRLLVL.